The clone carrying this TCR beta chain was seen a few times. Its antigen is unknown. TCRdb independently ran MiXCR on the reads; one entry per CDR3 protein. The profile covers some 400,000 distinct CDR3 sequences, with roughly 31% appearing a single time and roughly 13% taken by the ten largest. This record belongs to a study of T cell repertoires in cytomegalovirus infection. CDR1 and CDR2 from the germline V gene are SNHLY and FYNNEI. This CDR3 is built from 14 residues. V dropped 6 bases and J dropped 9 bases, with 15 bases sitting between them. Study-wide points: HLA-C-restricted CMV clonotypes gave the most frequent clonotype in two of eight donors. Identification of carriers of CMV plus the relevant HLA was performed using cumulative public TCR beta family frequency.

The source of this sequence is a human donor in good health (CMV status not recorded). Some clones in this sample may be carry-over from other donors' samples. The sample comprised PBMCs. The V and J genes are TRBV2 and TRBJ1-6; no clear D. The CDR3 nucleotides read TGTGCCAGCAGGAGGGATGCCCTGGGTTCACCCCTCCACTTT. Translating gives CASRRDALGSPLHF. The full variable domain, its missing parts supplied by reference TRBV2 and TRBJ1-6, is EPEVTQTPSHQVTQMGQEVILRCVPISNHLYFYWYRQILGQKVEFLVSFYNNEISEKSEIFDDQFSVERPDGSNFTLKIRSTKLEDSAMYFCASRRDALGSPLHFGNGTRLTVT.